The rows below give T cell receptor beta chains drawn from one sample of a study of cytomegalovirus exposure and HLA in healthy donors. Sequencing was performed with immunoSEQ multiplex PCR; in TCRdb, only in-frame clones are kept and a portion is missing. The sample has under 200,000 clones, 75% to 80% seen once; the top ten hold 11% to 15%. The sequenced material came from PBMCs. Source of these receptors: a man in his fifties in good health and CMV-seropositive. CDR3s include the opening cysteine and the closing phenylalanine or tryptophan. Fields, in order: V gene, J gene, D gene, clone size, CDR3 protein, CDR3 DNA. D genes are given only for firm matches. Size is stated for part of the rows, as once, few or many counts, or as a class when the clone is expanded.

>TRBV29-1|TRBJ1-1|TRBD1|-
CSVIRGRGEAFF
TGCAGCGTCATCAGGGGGCGAGGTGAAGCTTTCTTT
>TRBV21-1|TRBJ2-1|-|-
CASSKEGVAGGSYNEQFF
-
>TRBV28|TRBJ2-7|TRBD2|-
CASSPGGASYEQYF
TGTGCCAGCAGTCCCGGGGGGGCCTCGTACGAGCAGTACTTC
>TRBV6-5|TRBJ2-5|-|-
CASHGSGSGETQYF
TGTGCCAGCCATGGGTCGGGGTCCGGCGAGACCCAGTACTTC
>TRBV19|TRBJ1-6|-|-
CASSSTANSPLHF
TGTGCCAGTAGTAGCACAGCTAATTCACCCCTCCACTTT
>TRBV11-2|TRBJ2-1|TRBD1|-
CASSPDRGTYNEQFF
TGTGCCAGCAGCCCCGACAGGGGGACCTACAATGAGCAGTTCTTC
>TRBV4-1|TRBJ1-2|-|-
CASSSRPGANYGYTF
TGCGCCAGCAGCAGCCGCCCGGGAGCTAACTATGGCTACACCTTC
>TRBV28|TRBJ2-4|TRBD1|-
CASIPGTGVNIQYF
TGTGCCAGCATCCCCGGGACAGGGGTCAACATTCAGTACTTC
>TRBV14|TRBJ1-1|-|few
CASSQDLGQGAFF
TGTGCCAGCAGCCAAGATCTGGGGCAGGGGGCTTTCTTT
>TRBV5-4|TRBJ2-2|-|-
CASSSTANTGELFF
TGTGCCAGCAGCTCCACAGCGAACACCGGGGAGCTGTTTTTT
>TRBV14|TRBJ1-1|TRBD1|-
CASSVDRGEAFF
TGTGCCAGCAGCGTGGACAGGGGGGAAGCTTTCTTT
>TRBV5-1|TRBJ2-7|-|-
CASSRRPREGMYEQYF
TGCGCCAGCAGCCGACGACCCAGGGAAGGGATGTACGAGCAGTACTTC
>TRBV10-3|TRBJ2-2|TRBD2|-
CATEPERGGGNTGELFF
TGTGCCACGGAACCTGAGCGGGGGGGCGGGAACACCGGGGAGCTGTTTTTT
>TRBV7-2|TRBJ1-4|TRBD1|-
CASSANRGPGEKLFF
TGTGCCAGCAGCGCTAACAGGGGGCCCGGTGAAAAACTGTTTTTT
>TRBV27|TRBJ1-1|-|-
CASSLDEGNTEAFF
TGTGCCAGCAGTTTAGATGAGGGAAACACTGAAGCTTTCTTT
>TRBV2|TRBJ1-3|-|-
CAIQGGVTSGNTIYF
TGTGCCATCCAGGGAGGGGTCACCTCTGGAAACACCATATATTTT
>TRBV5-5|TRBJ1-2|-|-
CASSFLSYGYTF
TGTGCCAGCAGCTTCCTTTCCTATGGCTACACCTTC
>TRBV11-3|TRBJ2-1|-|-
CASSLGAGDEQFF
TGTGCCAGCAGCTTAGGGGCCGGGGATGAGCAGTTCTTC
>TRBV19|TRBJ2-5|-|once
CASSIQAGETQYF
TGTGCCAGTAGTATCCAGGCGGGGGAGACCCAGTACTTC
>TRBV6-1|TRBJ2-5|TRBD1|-
CASSEARRTGGRETQYF
TGTGCCAGCAGTGAGGCGCGGAGGACAGGGGGCAGAGAGACCCAGTACTTC
>TRBV19|TRBJ2-7|-|-
CASSPGASYEQYF
TGTGCCAGTAGTCCCGGTGCCTCCTACGAGCAGTACTTC
>TRBV5-1|TRBJ2-5|TRBD2|-
CASSLEGRVGETQYF
TGCGCCAGCAGTCTTGAAGGGAGGGTCGGAGAGACCCAGTACTTC
>TRBV30|TRBJ1-1|-|-
CAWKTTEAGNTEAFF
TGTGCCTGGAAAACCACCGAGGCGGGGAACACTGAAGCTTTCTTT
>TRBV6-5|TRBJ2-7|-|-
CASSYSGPQQYF
TGTGCCAGCAGTTACTCTGGGCCCCAGCAGTACTTC
>TRBV7-7|TRBJ1-1|-|-
CASSLAAGTEAFF
TGTGCCAGCAGCTTAGCTGCGGGGACTGAAGCTTTCTTT
>TRBV4-3|TRBJ2-7|TRBD2|-
CASSQDGTSGAYEQYF
TGCGCCAGCAGCCAAGACGGGACTAGCGGGGCCTACGAGCAGTACTTC
>TRBV27|TRBJ1-4|-|few
CASSFYLNEKLFF
TGTGCCAGCAGTTTCTACCTTAATGAAAAACTGTTTTTT
>TRBV6-1|TRBJ1-5|TRBD1|-
CASRMDRASNQPQHF
TGTGCCAGCAGGATGGACAGGGCGAGCAATCAGCCCCAGCATTTT
>TRBV30|TRBJ1-1|-|-
CAWKRLGGTEAFF
TGTGCCTGGAAAAGGCTTGGCGGCACTGAAGCTTTCTTT
>TRBV15|TRBJ2-3|TRBD2|-
CATSRDSTGGKGQYF
TGTGCCACCAGCAGGGATTCGACGGGGGGTAAAGGGCAGTATTTT
>TRBV6-1|TRBJ1-5|-|-
CASSEQGANQPQHF
TGTGCCAGCAGCGAACAGGGTGCCAATCAGCCCCAGCATTTT
>TRBV6-5|TRBJ1-5|-|-
CASRDTSLINQPQHF
TGTGCCAGCAGAGACACAAGTCTGATTAATCAGCCCCAGCATTTT
>TRBV28|TRBJ1-2|-|-
CASSFVAGSHGYTF
TGTGCCAGCAGTTTCGTCGCGGGTTCCCATGGCTACACCTTC
>TRBV2|TRBJ1-2|-|-
CASSGRQRGYTF
TGTGCCAGCAGTGGGCGCCAGCGTGGGTACACCTTC
>TRBV7-8|TRBJ2-2|-|once
CASSFLVGGAGELFF
TGTGCCAGCAGCTTCCTCGTAGGGGGAGCCGGGGAGCTGTTTTTT